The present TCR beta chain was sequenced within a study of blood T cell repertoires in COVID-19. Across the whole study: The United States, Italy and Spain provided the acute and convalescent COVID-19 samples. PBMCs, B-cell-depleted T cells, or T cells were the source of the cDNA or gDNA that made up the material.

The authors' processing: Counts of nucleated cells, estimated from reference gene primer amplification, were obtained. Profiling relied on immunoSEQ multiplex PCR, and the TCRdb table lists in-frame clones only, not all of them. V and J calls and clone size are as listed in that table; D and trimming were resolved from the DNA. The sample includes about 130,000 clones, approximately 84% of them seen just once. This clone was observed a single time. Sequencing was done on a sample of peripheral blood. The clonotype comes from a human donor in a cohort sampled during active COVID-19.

The CDR3 loop reads CASSLNRGSNTEAFF. The CDR3 DNA reads TGTGCCAGCAGCTTAAATAGGGGGTCGAACACTGAAGCTTTCTTT. The genes are TRBV7-8 and TRBJ1-1; D perhaps matches TRBD1 (6 bases). This CDR3 is built from 15 residues. Germline V gene sequence: CDR1 SGHVS, CDR2 FQNEAQ. The V end lost 2 bases, the J end lost 1 base, and 11 bases lay between the germline ends.